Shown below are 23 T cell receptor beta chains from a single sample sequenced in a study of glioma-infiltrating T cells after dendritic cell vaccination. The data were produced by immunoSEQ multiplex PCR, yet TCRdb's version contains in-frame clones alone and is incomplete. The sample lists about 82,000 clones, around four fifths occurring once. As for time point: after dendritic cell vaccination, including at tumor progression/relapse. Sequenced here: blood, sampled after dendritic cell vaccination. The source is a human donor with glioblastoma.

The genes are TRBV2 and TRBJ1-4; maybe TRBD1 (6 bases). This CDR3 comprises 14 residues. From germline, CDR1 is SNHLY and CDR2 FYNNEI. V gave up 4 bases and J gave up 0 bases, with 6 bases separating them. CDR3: CASSGTATNEKLFF. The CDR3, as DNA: TGTGCCAGCAGTGGGACAGCAACTAATGAAAAACTGTTTTTT.

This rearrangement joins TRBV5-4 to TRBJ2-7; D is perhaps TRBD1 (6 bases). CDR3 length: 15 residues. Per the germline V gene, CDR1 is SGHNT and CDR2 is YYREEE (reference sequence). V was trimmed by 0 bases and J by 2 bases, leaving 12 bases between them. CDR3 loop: CASSLAGAGAYEQYF. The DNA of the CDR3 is TGTGCCAGCAGCTTGGCCGGGGCAGGGGCCTACGAGCAGTACTTC.

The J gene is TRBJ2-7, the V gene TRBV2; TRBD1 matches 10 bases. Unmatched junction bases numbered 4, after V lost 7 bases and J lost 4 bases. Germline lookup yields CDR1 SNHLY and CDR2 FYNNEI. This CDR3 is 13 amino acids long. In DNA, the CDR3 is TGTGCCAGCAATGCGGACAGGGGGTACGAGCAGTACTTC. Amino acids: CASNADRGYEQYF.

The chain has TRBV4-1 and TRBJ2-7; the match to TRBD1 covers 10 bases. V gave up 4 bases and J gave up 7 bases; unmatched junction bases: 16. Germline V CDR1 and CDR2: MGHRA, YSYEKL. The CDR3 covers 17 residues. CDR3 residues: CASSLSTPGQGLGEQYF. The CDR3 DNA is TGCGCCAGCAGCCTCTCTACTCCGGGACAGGGGCTTGGTGAGCAGTACTTC.

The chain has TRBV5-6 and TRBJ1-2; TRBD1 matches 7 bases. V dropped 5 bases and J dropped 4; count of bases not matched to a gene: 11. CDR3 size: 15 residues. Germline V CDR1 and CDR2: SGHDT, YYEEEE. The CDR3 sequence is CASRVGDSPLYGYTF. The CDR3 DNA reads TGTGCCAGCAGGGTGGGGGACAGCCCACTCTATGGCTACACCTTC.

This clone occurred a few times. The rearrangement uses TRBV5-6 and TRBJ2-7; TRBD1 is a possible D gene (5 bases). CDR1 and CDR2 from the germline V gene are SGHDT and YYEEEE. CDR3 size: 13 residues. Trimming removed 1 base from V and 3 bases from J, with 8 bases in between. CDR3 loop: CASSLPGIYEQYF. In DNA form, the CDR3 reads TGTGCCAGCAGCTTGCCAGGGATCTACGAGCAGTACTTC.

The CDR3 region has the DNA TGTGCCAGCAGTTTATTGTGGACAGGGACTGGGGCCAACGTCCTGACTTTC. This sequence encodes CASSLLWTGTGANVLTF. The chain carries TRBV27 and TRBJ2-6; 8 bases line up with TRBD1. CDR1 and CDR2 (germline): MNHEY, SMNVEV (reference sequence). This CDR3 comprises 17 residues. V dropped 1 base and J dropped 2; count of bases not matched to a gene: 4.

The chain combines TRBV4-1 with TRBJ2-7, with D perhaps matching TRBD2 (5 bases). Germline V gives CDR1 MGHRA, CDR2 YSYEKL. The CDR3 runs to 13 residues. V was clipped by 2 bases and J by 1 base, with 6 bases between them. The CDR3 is CASSQPGSYEQYF. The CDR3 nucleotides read TGCGCCAGCAGCCAACCGGGATCCTACGAGCAGTACTTC.

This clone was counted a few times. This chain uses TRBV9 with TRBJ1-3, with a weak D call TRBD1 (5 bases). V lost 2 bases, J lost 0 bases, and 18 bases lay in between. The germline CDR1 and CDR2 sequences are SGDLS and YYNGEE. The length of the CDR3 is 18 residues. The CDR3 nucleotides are TGTGCCAGCAGCGTGGTCCCCGTCAGGGCCGGCTCTGGAAACACCATATATTTT. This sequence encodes CASSVVPVRAGSGNTIYF.

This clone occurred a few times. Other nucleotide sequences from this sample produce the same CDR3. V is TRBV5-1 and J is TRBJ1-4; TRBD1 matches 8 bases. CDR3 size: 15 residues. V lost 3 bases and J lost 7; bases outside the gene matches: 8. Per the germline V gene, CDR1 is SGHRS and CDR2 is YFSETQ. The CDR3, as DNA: TGCGCCAGCAGCTCGGGCCGGGACAGGAGTGAAAAACTGTTTTTT. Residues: CASSSGRDRSEKLFF. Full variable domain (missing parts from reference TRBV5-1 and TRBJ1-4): KAGVTQTPRYLIKTRGQQVTLSCSPISGHRSVSWYQQTPGQGLQFLFEYFSETQRNKGNFPGRFSGRQFSNSRSEMNVSTLELGDSALYLCASSSGRDRSEKLFFGSGTQLSVL.

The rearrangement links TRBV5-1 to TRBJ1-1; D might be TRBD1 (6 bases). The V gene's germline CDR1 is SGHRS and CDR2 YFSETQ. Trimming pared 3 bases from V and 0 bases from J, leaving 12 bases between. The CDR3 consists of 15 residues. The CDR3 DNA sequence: TGCGCCAGCAGCTCCCAGACAGGAATGAACACTGAAGCTTTCTTT. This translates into CASSSQTGMNTEAFF.

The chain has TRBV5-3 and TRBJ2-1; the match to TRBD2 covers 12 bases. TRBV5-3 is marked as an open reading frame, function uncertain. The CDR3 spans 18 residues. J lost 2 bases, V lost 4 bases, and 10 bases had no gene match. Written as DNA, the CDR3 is TGTGCCAGAAGCGGAGAACTAGCGGGGGGACCCACCTACAATGAGCAGTTCTTC. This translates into CARSGELAGGPTYNEQFF.

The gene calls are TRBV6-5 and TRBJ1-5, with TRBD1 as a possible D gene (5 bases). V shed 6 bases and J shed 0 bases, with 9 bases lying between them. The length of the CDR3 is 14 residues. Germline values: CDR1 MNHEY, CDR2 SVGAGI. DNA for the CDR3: TGTGCCAGCAGAACAGGCTATAGCAATCAGCCCCAGCATTTT. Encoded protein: CASRTGYSNQPQHF.

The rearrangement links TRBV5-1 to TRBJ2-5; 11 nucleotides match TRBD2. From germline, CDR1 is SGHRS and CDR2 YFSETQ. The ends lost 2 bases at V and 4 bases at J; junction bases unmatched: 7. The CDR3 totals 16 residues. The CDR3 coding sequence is TGCGCCAGCAGCTTTAGTCTAGCGGGGGGCCCAGAGACCCAGTACTTC. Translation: CASSFSLAGGPETQYF.

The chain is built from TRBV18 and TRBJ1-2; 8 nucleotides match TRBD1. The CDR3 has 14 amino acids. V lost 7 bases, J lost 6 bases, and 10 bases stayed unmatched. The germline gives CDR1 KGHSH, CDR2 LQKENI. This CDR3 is CASFGAGGADGYTF. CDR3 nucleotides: TGTGCCAGCTTTGGGGCAGGGGGCGCGGATGGCTACACCTTC.

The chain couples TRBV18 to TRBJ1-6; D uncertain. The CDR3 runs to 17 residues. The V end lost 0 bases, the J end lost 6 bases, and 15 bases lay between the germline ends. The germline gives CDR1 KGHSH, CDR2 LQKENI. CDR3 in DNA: TGTGCCAGCTCACCACCAAATTCGCCCGGAGGTAATTCACCCCTCCACTTT. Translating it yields CASSPPNSPGGNSPLHF.

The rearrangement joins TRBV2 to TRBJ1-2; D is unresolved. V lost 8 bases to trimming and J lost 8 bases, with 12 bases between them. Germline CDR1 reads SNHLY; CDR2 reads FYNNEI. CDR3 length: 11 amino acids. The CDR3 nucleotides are TGTGCCAGCGACATAGTGAAGGGCTACACCTTC. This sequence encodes CASDIVKGYTF.

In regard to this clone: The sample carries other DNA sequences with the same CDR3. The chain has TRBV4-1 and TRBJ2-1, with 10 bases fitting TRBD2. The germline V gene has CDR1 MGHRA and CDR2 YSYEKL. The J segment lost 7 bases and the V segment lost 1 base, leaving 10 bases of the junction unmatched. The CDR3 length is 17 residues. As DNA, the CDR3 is TGCGCCAGCAGCCAAGGAAAAGCGGGGGGGCCCAGGAATGAGCAGTTCTTC. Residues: CASSQGKAGGPRNEQFF.

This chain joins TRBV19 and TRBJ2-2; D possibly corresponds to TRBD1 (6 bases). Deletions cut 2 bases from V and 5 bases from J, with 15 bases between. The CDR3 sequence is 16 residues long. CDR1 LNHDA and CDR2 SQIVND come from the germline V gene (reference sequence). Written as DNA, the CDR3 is TGTGCCAGTAGTATACAGGGGCGCAGGGAAACCGGGGAGCTGTTTTTT. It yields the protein CASSIQGRRETGELFF. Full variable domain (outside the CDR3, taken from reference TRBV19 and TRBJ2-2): DGGITQSPKYLFRKEGQNVTLSCEQNLNHDAMYWYRQDPGQGLRLIYYSQIVNDFQKGDIAEGYSVSREKKESFPLTVTSAQKNPTAFYLCASSIQGRRETGELFFGEGSRLTVL.

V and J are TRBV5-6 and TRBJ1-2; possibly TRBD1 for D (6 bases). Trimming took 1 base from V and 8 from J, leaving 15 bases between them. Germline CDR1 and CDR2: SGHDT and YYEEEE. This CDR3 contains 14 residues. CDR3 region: CASSLLRGRYGYTF. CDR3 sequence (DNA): TGTGCCAGCAGCTTGCTCAGGGGACGGTACGGCTACACCTTC.

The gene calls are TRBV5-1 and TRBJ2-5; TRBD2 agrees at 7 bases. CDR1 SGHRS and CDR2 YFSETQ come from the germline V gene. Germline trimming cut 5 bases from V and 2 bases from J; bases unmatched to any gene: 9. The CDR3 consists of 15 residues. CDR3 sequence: CASRPVLSGQETQYF. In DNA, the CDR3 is TGCGCCAGCAGACCAGTTCTTAGCGGGCAAGAGACCCAGTACTTC.

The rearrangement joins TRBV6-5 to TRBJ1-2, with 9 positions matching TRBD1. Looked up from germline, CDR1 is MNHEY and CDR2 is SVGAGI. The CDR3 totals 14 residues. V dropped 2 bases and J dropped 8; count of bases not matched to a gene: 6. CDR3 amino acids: CASSYITGGWGYTF. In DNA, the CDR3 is TGTGCCAGCAGTTACATTACAGGGGGCTGGGGCTACACCTTC.

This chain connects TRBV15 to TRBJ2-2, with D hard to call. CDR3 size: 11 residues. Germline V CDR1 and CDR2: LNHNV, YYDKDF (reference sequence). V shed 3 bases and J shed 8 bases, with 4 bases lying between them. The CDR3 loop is CATSSSGELFF. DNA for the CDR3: TGTGCCACCAGCAGTTCTGGGGAGCTGTTTTTT. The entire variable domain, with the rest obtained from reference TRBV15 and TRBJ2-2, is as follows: DAMVIQNPRYQVTQFGKPVTLSCSQTLNHNVMYWYQQKSSQAPKLLFHYYDKDFNNEADTPDNFQSRRPNTSFCFLDIRSPGLGDTAMYLCATSSSGELFFGEGSRLTVL.